This T cell receptor (beta chain) was documented in a study of blood T cell repertoires in COVID-19. Study information: Specimens from acute and convalescent COVID-19 originated in the United States, Italy and Spain. PBMCs, B-cell-depleted T cells, or T cells provided the cDNA or gDNA that made up the material.

As originally analysed: Scientists estimated how many nucleated cells there were by amplifying reference gene primers. TCRdb keeps only in-frame clones here, not all; method: immunoSEQ multiplex PCR. The V and J calls and clone size are taken from that table; D and trimming were inferred from the DNA. The repertoire holds about 150,000 clones, with about 79% as singletons. V shed 6 bases, J shed 8 bases, and the junction held 7 bases outside the gene matches. This CDR3 region has 12 residues. Germline V gene lookup returns CDR1 MNHNY and CDR2 SVGAGI (reference sequence). The V and J genes are TRBV6-6 and TRBJ2-7; 7 bases are a match to TRBD1. What was sequenced was peripheral blood. The TCR comes from a woman between 50 and 59 years old with acute or convalescent COVID-19. The CDR3 nucleotides read TGTGCCAGCAGCTCGGGGACAGATAAGCAGTACTTC. Protein: CASSSGTDKQYF.